What follows are 25 T cell receptor beta chains derived from one specimen sequenced in a study. Using its own MiXCR run on the 5' RACE reads, TCRdb lists one record per CDR3 protein. The repertoire holds over 5,000 distinct CDR3 sequences, with 50% to 65% as singletons. The sample taken for sequencing was memory CD4+ T cells sorted from blood. Subset described: memory CD4+ T cells, CD4+CD45RO+CD25-. These receptors were obtained from a female donor with breast cancer.

J is TRBJ2-7 and V is TRBV5-1; 9 bases are a match to TRBD2. This CDR3 comprises 15 residues. Trimming took 1 base from V and 6 from J; bases not matched to a gene: 8. CDR1 SGHRS and CDR2 YFSETQ come from the germline V gene. The CDR3 loop reads CASSLSVAGLAEQYF. Here the CDR3 DNA reads TGCGCCAGCAGCTTGTCGGTAGCGGGACTAGCCGAGCAGTACTTC.

This clonotype was counted a few times. The rearrangement links TRBV6-1 to TRBJ1-2; 8 bases are a match to TRBD1. Germline loops: CDR1 MNHNS, CDR2 SASEGT. The J segment lost 5 bases and the V segment lost 7 bases, leaving 9 bases of the junction unmatched. CDR3 size: 14 residues. This CDR3 reads CASTQDRDLYGYTF. In DNA form, the CDR3 reads TGTGCCAGCACCCAGGACAGGGACCTTTATGGCTACACCTTC.

V usage is TRBV4-1 and J usage is TRBJ2-6, with D perhaps matching TRBD2 (5 bases). V was cut by 0 bases and J by 0 bases, with 6 bases left in between. The germline CDR1 and CDR2 sequences are MGHRA and YSYEKL. The CDR3 has 16 residues. CDR3 DNA sequence: TGCGCCAGCAGCCAAGATCGGGGCTCTGGGGCCAACGTCCTGACTTTC. It encodes CASSQDRGSGANVLTF.

The rearrangement uses TRBV7-3 and TRBJ1-1; no firm D call. The germline CDR1 and CDR2 sequences are SGHTA and FQGTGA. Trimming cost V 8 bases and J 5 bases, with 15 bases left between them. CDR3 length equals 13 residues. CDR3 sequence reads: CASGATLETEAFF. CDR3 sequence (DNA): TGTGCCAGCGGCGCGACCTTGGAAACTGAAGCTTTCTTT.

J is TRBJ2-1 and V is TRBV12-3 or TRBV12-4; D is uncertain. This CDR3 is built from 11 residues. V dropped 3 bases and J dropped 3 bases, with 0 bases sitting between them. CDR3 sequence: CASSFYNEQFF. The CDR3 DNA reads as TGTGCCAGCAGTTTCTACAATGAGCAGTTCTTC.

This clonotype came up a few times. The CDR3 coding sequence is TGTGCCAGCAGCCCAGACGGAAACTTGGGTGGCTACACCTTC. Amino acids: CASSPDGNLGGYTF. The chain uses TRBV7-6 and TRBJ1-2; D is ambiguous. The CDR3 runs to 14 residues. Trimming took 5 bases from V and 7 from J, leaving 17 bases between them. Germline CDR1 SGHVS, CDR2 FNYEAQ. Together with reference TRBV7-6 and TRBJ1-2, the CDR3 gives the full variable domain: GAGVSQSPRYKVTKRGQDVALRCDPISGHVSLYWYRQALGQGPEFLTYFNYEAQQDKSGLPNDRFSAERPEGSISTLTIQRTEQRDSAMYRCASSPDGNLGGYTFGSGTRLTVV.

This chain joins TRBV4-1 and TRBJ2-4; TRBD1 matches at 9 bases. Germline V CDR1 and CDR2: MGHRA, YSYEKL. V dropped 4 bases and J dropped 5; count of bases not matched to a gene: 3. The CDR3 contains 14 residues. CDR3: CASSLTGGENIQYF. The CDR3, as DNA: TGCGCCAGCAGCCTGACAGGGGGGGAAAACATTCAGTACTTC.

This clonotype turned up a few times. The V gene is TRBV6-4, the J gene TRBJ2-7; D not resolved. In germline, CDR1 is MRHNA, CDR2 SNTAGT. This CDR3 comprises 13 residues. V lost 6 bases and J 2 bases, leaving 11 bases between the germline ends. The CDR3 spells CASRSPATYEQYF. Here the CDR3 DNA reads TGTGCCAGCAGGAGCCCCGCGACCTACGAGCAGTACTTC.

The chain uses TRBV12-3 or TRBV12-4 and TRBJ2-5; TRBD2 agrees at 8 bases. V gave up 5 bases and J gave up 3 bases; unmatched junction bases: 2. The CDR3 consists of 13 residues. The CDR3 here is CASSRAGEETQYF. The CDR3 DNA sequence: TGTGCCAGCAGTCGAGCGGGGGAAGAGACCCAGTACTTC.

The chain employs TRBV10-3 and TRBJ1-2; tentatively, D is TRBD1 (5 bases). The germline V and J ends were trimmed by 4 bases and 5 bases, with 11 bases remaining between them. Germline V gene lookup returns CDR1 ENHRY and CDR2 SYGVKD. CDR3 length: 13 residues. In DNA, the CDR3 is TGTGCCATCAGTGTAGACAGATCGTATGGCTACACCTTC. It codes for CAISVDRSYGYTF.

In regard to this clonotype: Its ends do not fully match the called genes, so a read error is possible. V and J are TRBV29-1 and TRBJ1-1; weak D call: TRBD1 (6 bases). This CDR3 is 13 amino acids long. CDR1 SQVTM and CDR2 ANQGSEA come from the germline V gene. The CDR3 nucleotides are TGCAGCGTTGCGACAGGCCCTAACACTGAAGCTGTCTTT. This translates into CSVATGPNTEAVF.

The chain employs TRBV5-6 and TRBJ2-1; 8 bases map to TRBD2. This CDR3 has 16 amino acids. V lost 1 base and J lost 4; bases outside the gene matches: 7. Germline values: CDR1 SGHDT, CDR2 YYEEEE. Here the CDR3 DNA reads TGTGCCAGCAGCTTGTGGATTGCGGGGGGATACAATGAGCAGTTCTTC. Its protein product is CASSLWIAGGYNEQFF. Looking up the rest from reference TRBV5-6 and TRBJ2-1 gives the full variable domain: DAGVTQSPTHLIKTRGQQVTLRCSPKSGHDTVSWYQQALGQGPQFIFQYYEEEERQRGNFPDRFSGHQFPNYSSELNVNALLLGDSALYLCASSLWIAGGYNEQFFGPGTRLTVL.

This rearrangement joins TRBV28 to TRBJ1-1; a possible D gene is TRBD1 (6 bases). The CDR3 consists of 14 residues. The germline CDR1 and CDR2 sequences are MDHEN and SYDVKM. V was trimmed by 4 bases and J by 1 base, leaving 10 bases between them. This chain's CDR3 is CASSSPRGNTEAFF. The DNA for the CDR3 is TGTGCCAGCAGTTCTCCCAGGGGGAACACTGAAGCTTTCTTT.

The CDR3 coding sequence is TGCAGCGTTGGTTCTACTAGCGGGCTGGGGCAGTTCTTC. Translating it yields CSVGSTSGLGQFF. The chain employs TRBV29-1 and TRBJ2-1, with TRBD2 matching over 9 bases. This CDR3 comprises 13 residues. Trimming removed 4 bases from V and 12 bases from J; junction bases left unmatched: 10. Germline CDR1 reads SQVTM; CDR2 reads ANQGSEA.

The V gene is TRBV24-1, the J gene TRBJ2-3; 8 nucleotides agree with TRBD1. Germline V gives CDR1 KGHDR, CDR2 SFDVKD. J lost 2 bases, V lost 4 bases, and 10 bases had no gene match. This CDR3 has 17 residues. The CDR3, as DNA: TGTGCCACCAGTGACTCACCCGACAGGGGTTCCACAGATACGCAGTATTTT. This encodes CATSDSPDRGSTDTQYF.

V gene TRBV7-6 combines with J gene TRBJ2-1; the D gene is possibly TRBD2 (5 bases). The CDR3 runs 12 residues. In germline, CDR1 is SGHVS, CDR2 FNYEAQ. The ends were cut back, 3 bases at V and 10 bases at J, with 10 bases in the middle. The CDR3, as DNA: TGTGCCAGCAGCTTCGGGGAGCGGGAGCAGTTCTTC. Amino acid sequence: CASSFGEREQFF.

The rearrangement links TRBV7-2 to TRBJ2-7; 8 nucleotides match TRBD1. The CDR3 runs 15 residues. V was clipped by 5 bases and J by 3 bases; unmatched bases: 9. CDR1 SGHTA and CDR2 FQGNSA come from the germline V gene. Here the CDR3 reads CASSPAGGGDYEQYF. DNA of the CDR3: TGTGCCAGCAGCCCAGCAGGGGGCGGTGACTACGAGCAGTACTTC.

This clonotype showed up just a few times. The rearrangement uses TRBV5-6 and TRBJ1-1; perhaps TRBD1 as D (6 bases). Germline CDR1 is SGHDT and CDR2 is YYEEEE. The CDR3 is made up of 13 amino acids. Trimming stripped 6 bases from V and 0 bases from J, with 9 bases between. CDR3 in amino acids: CASTGQLNTEAFF. The CDR3 DNA reads TGTGCCAGCACCGGACAGTTGAACACTGAAGCTTTCTTT.

CDR3 sequence reads: CSAGTSGYNEQFF. In DNA form, the CDR3 reads TGCAGTGCCGGGACTAGCGGATACAATGAGCAGTTCTTC. J is TRBJ2-1 and V is TRBV20-1, with 11 bases fitting TRBD2. Germline CDR1 is DFQATT and CDR2 is SNEGSKA (reference sequence). The CDR3 runs 13 residues. After removal of 6 bases from V and 4 bases from J, the junction contained 2 bases not matched to a gene.

DNA of the CDR3: TGCAGTGCTAGGACAGGGGGCCCGAACACCGGGGAGCTGTTTTTT. Translation gives CSARTGGPNTGELFF. The V call is TRBV20-1, the J call TRBJ2-2; TRBD1 agrees at 10 bases. The CDR3 consists of 15 residues. V trimming: 3 bases; J trimming: 0 bases; junction bases outside the gene matches: 1. Germline CDR1 reads DFQATT; CDR2 reads SNEGSKA (reference sequence).

The V gene is TRBV3-1, the J gene TRBJ1-1; unclear D gene. Trimming removed 4 bases from V and 3 bases from J, with 9 bases in between. From germline, CDR1 is LGHDT and CDR2 YNNKEL (reference sequence). The CDR3 is made up of 13 amino acids. DNA for the CDR3: TGTGCCAGCAGCCTCTTAGGGTACACTGAAGCTTTCTTT. Its protein product is CASSLLGYTEAFF.

This clonotype was counted between two and nine times. The chain is built from TRBV5-1 and TRBJ2-2; D gene unclear. CDR3 length: 14 residues. Trimming removed 2 bases from V and 0 bases from J, with 5 bases in between. Germline CDR1 is SGHRS and CDR2 is YFSETQ. CDR3 bases: TGCGCCAGCAGCTTCTTAACGAACACCGGGGAGCTGTTTTTT. This translates into CASSFLTNTGELFF.

The chain carries TRBV12-3 or TRBV12-4 and TRBJ2-7; the D is unclear. This CDR3 comprises 16 residues. V lost 5 bases to trimming and J lost 1 base, with 18 bases between them. The chain's CDR3 is CASSADRPSRSYEQYF. DNA for the CDR3: TGTGCCAGCAGTGCGGATCGCCCCTCTAGGTCCTACGAGCAGTACTTC.

With respect to this clonotype: No conserved phenylalanine or tryptophan is present at the end of the CDR3, so a read error is the likely explanation. The rearrangement joins TRBV6-6 to TRBJ2-5, with D possibly being TRBD2 (7 bases). V was pared by 2 bases and J by 2 bases, with 18 bases between. Germline V lookup: CDR1 MNHNY, CDR2 SVGAGI (reference sequence). The CDR3 sequence is 17 residues long. As DNA, the CDR3 is TGTGCCAGCAGTTACCCCGCGGGGGCGAGGGCACAAGAGACCCAGTACCTC. It is translated as CASSYPAGARAQETQYL.

The rearrangement uses TRBV12-3 or TRBV12-4 and TRBJ1-1; 8 bases map to TRBD1. The CDR3 is 12 residues long. Trimming at V came to 4 bases and at J to 10 bases, leaving 5 bases not matched to a gene. The CDR3 is CASSSDRGLAFF. Here the CDR3 DNA reads TGTGCCAGCAGTTCCGACAGGGGACTAGCTTTCTTT.